Shown below are 6 T cell receptor beta chains from a single sample sequenced in a study of human T cells and chemical hapten exposure. MiXCR, run by TCRdb on the RACE reads, gives a single entry per CDR3 protein. The sample shows fewer than 95,000 distinct CDR3 sequences, more than 9.5% of them seen only once. Noted time point: patch test 2, 6 weeks after DPC sensitization. Treatment described: therapeutic diphenylcyclopropenone sensitization with weekly scalp DPC. The source was whole blood, collected in connection with sensitization to the hapten diphenylcyclopropenone (DPC). Source of these receptors: a man aged 40-55 years with alopecia areata. Some clones in this sample may be carry-over from other donors' samples.

In DNA, the CDR3 is TGTGCCAGCAGTGATCCCCCGGCAGTCATTTACGAGCAGTACTTC. This gives the protein CASSDPPAVIYEQYF. The chain carries TRBV6-1 and TRBJ2-7; no clear D. V was shortened by 3 bases and J by 4 bases, with 16 bases between the two germline ends. CDR1 is MNHNS, CDR2 SASEGT, per germline. The CDR3 length is 15 residues.

This clonotype was counted a few times. This sequence joins TRBV19 and TRBJ1-4, with D possibly matching TRBD1 (6 bases). The CDR3 consists of 14 residues. In germline, CDR1 is LNHDA, CDR2 SQIVND (reference sequence). V lost 6 bases, J lost 0 bases, and 8 bases lay in between. CDR3 sequence: CASRDRATNEKLFF. The CDR3 DNA follows: TGTGCCAGTAGGGACAGAGCAACTAATGAAAAACTGTTTTTT.

The chain combines TRBV7-2 with TRBJ2-7; TRBD1 might be the D (6 bases). The CDR3 is 15 amino acids. CDR1 SGHTA and CDR2 FQGNSA come from the germline V gene. The V end was cut by 3 bases, the J end by 0 bases, with 12 bases between. CDR3 sequence: CASSFDRTSSYEQYF. The CDR3 bases are TGTGCCAGCAGCTTCGACAGGACAAGCTCCTACGAGCAGTACTTC.

This clonotype was counted a few times. This CDR3 is CAIRRDGTPQETQYF. In nucleotides, the CDR3 is TGTGCCATCAGGAGGGACGGGACTCCACAAGAGACCCAGTACTTC. V and J are TRBV10-3 and TRBJ2-5; TRBD2 might be the D (6 bases). The V end was cut by 6 bases, the J end by 2 bases, with 16 bases between. Germline-derived CDR1 and CDR2 are ENHRY and SYGVKD. The CDR3 has 15 amino acids.

The chain carries TRBV6-5 and TRBJ2-7, with a tentative D call TRBD2 (6 bases). CDR3 length: 12 residues. V was clipped by 6 bases and J by 7 bases, with 13 bases between them. Per the germline V gene, CDR1 is MNHEY and CDR2 is SVGAGI. The CDR3 DNA follows: TGTGCCAGCAGGGAGGGAGTGCGGGAGCAGTACTTC. Amino acid sequence: CASREGVREQYF.

V is TRBV14 and J is TRBJ2-3, with 8 bases fitting TRBD1. The germline gives CDR1 SGHDN, CDR2 FVKESK. This CDR3 has 16 residues. Unmatched junction bases numbered 6, after V lost 4 bases and J lost 0 bases. The CDR3: CASSPLTGASTDTQYF. The CDR3 region has the DNA TGTGCCAGCAGCCCCCTGACAGGGGCTAGCACAGATACGCAGTATTTT.